Following are 27 T cell receptor beta chains from one sample sequenced in a study of post-analysis software for immune sequencing data. Their cognate antigens are unknown. Whole-study findings and limits: In patients, TRBV5-6, TRBV5-1 and TRBV20-1 belonged to five TRBV segments found more frequently than in controls.

Each TCR beta cDNA library carried unique molecular identifiers. TCRdb recomputed calls from the PCR reads with MiXCR, one row per CDR3 protein. The sample yields hundreds of thousands of distinct CDR3 sequences, 44% seen once. Specimen: blood. The receptors stem from a girl under 18 with multiple sclerosis.

The J gene is TRBJ2-1, the V gene TRBV4-2, with 16 bases aligning to TRBD2. Germline loops: CDR1 LGHNA, CDR2 YNFKEQ. The V and J ends lost 6 bases and 3 bases, in that order; junction bases with no gene match: 2. This CDR3 is 16 amino acids long. Here the CDR3 DNA reads TGTGCCAGCAGGGGGACTAGCGGGAGGGGCTACAATGAGCAGTTCTTC. Residues: CASRGTSGRGYNEQFF.

This clonotype was observed a few times. The CDR3 protein is CASSSRSPETQYF. The CDR3 nucleotides read TGTGCCAGCAGTTCCCGGTCCCCGGAGACCCAGTACTTC. This chain joins TRBV28 and TRBJ2-5; D not resolved. Germline V gives CDR1 MDHEN, CDR2 SYDVKM. The CDR3 is made up of 13 amino acids. Trimming stripped 4 bases from V and 5 bases from J, with 11 bases between.

Only a few counts were recorded for this clonotype. The junction departs from germline at one end; a sequencing error may be responsible. This chain connects TRBV5-1 to TRBJ2-7; TRBD1 matches at 7 bases. The germline V gene encodes CDR1 SGHRS and CDR2 YFSETQ. CDR3 length equals 15 residues. In nucleotides, the CDR3 is TGCGCCGGCAGCTTGACAACAGGGGTATCCTACGAGCAGTACTTC. Translation: CAGSLTTGVSYEQYF.

This chain links TRBV7-8 with TRBJ2-1; 8 bases map to TRBD2. The CDR3 extends over 16 amino acids. V lost 7 bases, J lost 5 bases, and 13 bases stayed unmatched. CDR1 is SGHVS, CDR2 FQNEAQ, per germline. CDR3 DNA sequence: TGTGCCAGCAACCCTCTGGGACTAGGCGGCCACAATGAGCAGTTCTTC. It specifies CASNPLGLGGHNEQFF.

This clonotype was found a few times. This rearrangement joins TRBV25-1 to TRBJ1-2, with a tentative D call TRBD1 (6 bases). Per the germline V gene, CDR1 is MGHDK and CDR2 is SYGVNS. Between the trimmed V and J ends, which lost 6 bases and 0 bases, there was a span of 11 bases. This CDR3 comprises 14 residues. Here the CDR3 reads CASSDGQPNYGYTF. CDR3 nucleotides: TGTGCCAGCAGCGACGGACAGCCTAACTATGGCTACACCTTC.

This clonotype has a handful of counts. The chain combines TRBV20-1 with TRBJ2-5; D is ambiguous. The germline CDR1 and CDR2 sequences are DFQATT and SNEGSKA (reference sequence). CDR3 size: 13 residues. Trimming removed 0 bases from V and 2 bases from J, with 7 bases in between. The CDR3, as DNA: TGCAGTGCTAGAGATAAAGGGCAAGAGACCCAGTACTTC. It encodes CSARDKGQETQYF.

In the case of this clonotype: This CDR3 is missing its conserved last phenylalanine or tryptophan, likely due to a read error. V usage is TRBV5-1 and J usage is TRBJ2-7; 7 bases map to TRBD2. Germline-derived CDR1 and CDR2 are SGHRS and YFSETQ. CDR3 size: 15 residues. CDR3 region: CASSLMGRVSYEQYC. The CDR3 DNA reads as TGTGCCAGCAGCTTGATGGGGAGGGTGTCGTACGAGCAGTACTGC.

There are a few counts of this clonotype. The chain links TRBV20-1 to TRBJ1-6, with 9 bases matching TRBD1. The germline V gene has CDR1 DFQATT and CDR2 SNEGSKA (reference sequence). This CDR3 has 14 amino acids. Unmatched junction bases numbered 1, after V lost 3 bases and J lost 4 bases. The CDR3 loop reads CSARGQGYNSPLHF. The CDR3 coding sequence is TGCAGTGCTAGGGGACAGGGTTATAATTCACCCCTCCACTTT.

The chain joins TRBV6-1 to TRBJ2-4; 7 nucleotides line up with TRBD2. With 4 bases clipped from V and 3 bases from J, the junction kept 9 bases outside the gene matches. Looked up from germline, CDR1 is MNHNS and CDR2 is SASEGT. This CDR3 has 16 amino acids. The CDR3, as DNA: TGTGCCAGCAGTGCTTGGACTAGTGGAGGCAAAAACATTCAGTACTTC. This gives the protein CASSAWTSGGKNIQYF.

This rearrangement joins TRBV12-3 or TRBV12-4 to TRBJ1-1, with D uncertain. V lost 7 bases, J lost 2 bases, and 14 bases lay in between. The CDR3 length is 14 residues. CDR3 protein: CASTIARINTEAFF. For the CDR3, the DNA is TGTGCCAGCACCATTGCACGGATTAACACTGAAGCTTTCTTT.

The CDR3 region is CASSPELPKETQYF. The CDR3 region has the DNA TGTGCCAGCAGCCCGGAATTACCTAAGGAGACCCAGTACTTC. The genes are TRBV13 and TRBJ2-5, with D uncertain. Germline values: CDR1 PRHDT, CDR2 FYEKMQ (reference sequence). V was shortened by 5 bases and J by 5 bases, with 15 bases between the two germline ends. The CDR3 is made up of 14 amino acids.

This clonotype has more than one count but fewer than ten. The V and J genes are TRBV12-3 or TRBV12-4 and TRBJ2-3, with 8 positions matching TRBD2. V lost 5 bases, J lost 1 base, and 11 bases stayed unmatched. The CDR3 is 17 residues long. The chain's CDR3 is CASSTGGASPRTDTQYF. In nucleotides, the CDR3 is TGTGCCAGCAGTACCGGGGGGGCCTCTCCTCGCACAGATACGCAGTATTTT.

This clonotype has a handful of counts. J is TRBJ2-3 and V is TRBV7-9; the D gene is possibly TRBD2 (5 bases). Germline lookup yields CDR1 SEHNR and CDR2 FQNEAQ (reference sequence). V lost 5 bases and J lost 11, with 17 bases in between. The CDR3 is made up of 13 amino acids. CDR3 bases: TGTGCCAGCAGCCCACTAGTCCCACATGGGCAGTATTTT. Translation: CASSPLVPHGQYF.

The chain uses TRBV9 and TRBJ2-3; TRBD2 aligns across 11 bases. The CDR3 runs to 17 residues. The V segment lost 2 bases and the J segment 0 bases; nucleotides outside the gene matches: 5. The germline V gene has CDR1 SGDLS and CDR2 YYNGEE. The CDR3 here is CASSVIAGGLSTDTQYF. The CDR3 DNA is TGTGCCAGCAGCGTCATAGCGGGGGGGCTGAGCACAGATACGCAGTATTTT.

This sequence joins TRBV20-1 and TRBJ2-2, with TRBD2 identical over 10 bases. The CDR3 is 15 residues long. Germline-derived CDR1 and CDR2 are DFQATT and SNEGSKA (reference sequence). With 0 bases clipped from V and 3 bases from J, the junction kept 1 base outside the gene matches. CDR3 sequence (DNA): TGCAGTGCTAGAGACGGGACTAGCGACACCGGGGAGCTGTTTTTT. This codes for CSARDGTSDTGELFF.

In this sample, this clonotype turned up once. The V and J genes are TRBV10-2 and TRBJ1-5; D may be TRBD1 (6 bases). Trimming pared 2 bases from V and 6 bases from J, leaving 14 bases between. The CDR3 runs to 15 residues. Per germline, CDR1 WSHSY and CDR2 SAAADI. This CDR3 is CASSEQGLVSQPQHF. The CDR3, as DNA: TGCGCCAGCAGTGAGCAGGGGTTGGTGAGTCAGCCCCAGCATTTT.

This clonotype was seen a few times. The V call is TRBV7-9, the J call TRBJ2-1, with D maybe TRBD2 (6 bases). The CDR3 is 15 amino acids. V was shortened by 5 bases and J by 4 bases, with 15 bases between the two germline ends. The V gene's germline CDR1 is SEHNR and CDR2 FQNEAQ (reference sequence). The CDR3: CASSALVADYNEQFF. DNA for the CDR3: TGTGCCAGCAGCGCCCTCGTAGCGGATTACAATGAGCAGTTCTTC.

The chain employs TRBV4-1 and TRBJ2-1; D may be TRBD1 (6 bases). Germline CDR1 MGHRA, CDR2 YSYEKL. Trimming left V 2 bases short and J 9 bases short, with 17 bases between. The length of the CDR3 is 15 residues. The CDR3 here is CASSQQHRAAGEQFF. In DNA form, the CDR3 reads TGCGCCAGCAGCCAACAACACAGGGCGGCGGGTGAGCAGTTCTTC.

The gene calls are TRBV20-1 and TRBJ1-1, with 12 nucleotides matching TRBD1. The germline V gene has CDR1 DFQATT and CDR2 SNEGSKA (reference sequence). Germline trimming cut 3 bases from V and 1 base from J; bases unmatched to any gene: 9. CDR3 length equals 17 residues. The CDR3 nucleotides read TGCAGTGCTAGGTCCGGGACAGGGGGCTTGAAGAACACTGAAGCTTTCTTT. This gives the protein CSARSGTGGLKNTEAFF.

This chain links TRBV6-5 with TRBJ2-7; TRBD1 matches at 7 bases. The germline gives CDR1 MNHEY, CDR2 SVGAGI. The CDR3 length is 14 residues. After removal of 5 bases from V and 3 bases from J, the junction contained 7 bases not matched to a gene. Here the CDR3 reads CASSKDRSGYEQYF. The CDR3 nucleotides are TGTGCCAGCAGTAAGGACAGGTCTGGCTACGAGCAGTACTTC.

V is TRBV10-3 and J is TRBJ2-7; TRBD1 aligns across 8 bases. CDR1 is ENHRY and CDR2 is SYGVKD in the germline V gene. V lost 11 bases, J lost 3 bases, and 9 bases stayed unmatched. CDR3 length: 13 amino acids. The CDR3 sequence: CAATGQEGYEQYF. The CDR3 coding sequence is TGTGCCGCGACGGGACAGGAGGGCTACGAGCAGTACTTC.

Only a few counts were recorded for this clonotype. The chain recombines TRBV10-3 with TRBJ1-2, with TRBD1 as a possible D gene (5 bases). The CDR3 has 13 amino acids. Germline CDR1 ENHRY, CDR2 SYGVKD. V lost 6 bases and J 2 bases, leaving 10 bases between the germline ends. The CDR3 nucleotides are TGTGCCATCAGCATTCCAGGGAACTATGGCTACACCTTC. Residues: CAISIPGNYGYTF.

This clonotype was counted a few times. The rearrangement links TRBV5-6 to TRBJ2-1; no firm D call. The CDR3 contains 15 residues. Trimming removed 4 bases at V and 0 bases at J, with 11 bases between. Germline V gives CDR1 SGHDT, CDR2 YYEEEE. The CDR3 loop is CASSLDVSSYNEQFF. The CDR3 nucleotides are TGTGCCAGCAGCCTGGACGTCAGCTCCTACAATGAGCAGTTCTTC.

The rearrangement uses TRBV7-9 and TRBJ1-2, with D possibly being TRBD1 (5 bases). Germline CDR1 and CDR2: SEHNR and FQNEAQ (reference sequence). This CDR3 has 14 amino acids. Trimming took off 6 bases at V and 4 bases at J, with 15 bases between the two ends. For the CDR3, the DNA is TGTGCCAGCAGTGGGCAGGGTGAAGTCTATGGCTACACCTTC. This sequence encodes CASSGQGEVYGYTF. The complete variable domain, with remaining parts taken from reference TRBV7-9 and TRBJ1-2, reads DTGVSQNPRHKITKRGQNVTFRCDPISEHNRLYWYRQTLGQGPEFLTYFQNEAQLEKSRLLSDRFSAERPKGSFSTLEIQRTEQGDSAMYLCASSGQGEVYGYTFGSGTRLTVV.

This clonotype was seen more than once but under ten times. The rearrangement links TRBV3-1 to TRBJ1-5; 9 nucleotides agree with TRBD1. V gave up 6 bases and J gave up 7 bases; unmatched junction bases: 7. This CDR3 contains 14 residues. Per germline, CDR1 LGHDT and CDR2 YNNKEL (reference sequence). CDR3 region: CASSRRQGGQPQHF. Here the CDR3 DNA reads TGTGCCAGCAGTCGAAGACAGGGGGGGCAGCCCCAGCATTTT.

The chain uses TRBV6-5 and TRBJ2-3; 12 positions match TRBD2. The CDR3 is 16 amino acids. Germline V gene sequence: CDR1 MNHEY, CDR2 SVGAGI. Trimming at V came to 6 bases and at J to 6 bases, leaving 10 bases not matched to a gene. DNA of the CDR3: TGTGCCAGCAGCTACAGGACTAGCGGGGAGGCCGATACGCAGTATTTT. Its translation: CASSYRTSGEADTQYF.

The V call is TRBV5-1, the J call TRBJ1-4, with 7 bases aligning to TRBD1. V lost 2 bases and J lost 6; bases outside the gene matches: 4. Germline CDR1 is SGHRS and CDR2 is YFSETQ. CDR3 size: 14 residues. The CDR3 DNA reads as TGCGCCAGCAGCTTACAGGGGAAATATGAAAAACTGTTTTTT. Translating gives CASSLQGKYEKLFF. The variable domain in full, with the rest retrieved from reference TRBV5-1 and TRBJ1-4, is KAGVTQTPRYLIKTRGQQVTLSCSPISGHRSVSWYQQTPGQGLQFLFEYFSETQRNKGNFPGRFSGRQFSNSRSEMNVSTLELGDSALYLCASSLQGKYEKLFFGSGTQLSVL.